One and the same sample provided the 27 T cell receptor beta chains below, sequenced in a study of CD8 T cells in Susac syndrome. Reverse transcription used roughly 0.45 to 1 ug RNA and random hexamers. TCRdb redid the calling of the immunoSEQ multiplex PCR reads with MiXCR, one entry per CDR3 protein. The data show 200,000 to 300,000 distinct CDR3 sequences, with 90% to 97% seen just once and about 0.094% held by the top ten. Sample: CD4+ T cells from PBMCs. Source of these receptors: a human donor with Susac syndrome.

This chain joins TRBV2 and TRBJ2-7; D may be TRBD1 (6 bases). Trimming stripped 10 bases from V and 3 bases from J, with 19 bases between. Germline CDR1 and CDR2: SNHLY and FYNNEI. The CDR3 runs 14 residues. CDR3 region: CATLSTGQNYEQYF. CDR3 bases: TGTGCCACCCTGAGCACAGGACAGAACTACGAGCAGTACTTC.

Only one count was recorded for this clonotype. The chain is built from TRBV20-1 and TRBJ2-7; D is possibly TRBD1 (5 bases). The germline V and J ends were trimmed by 3 bases and 2 bases, with 14 bases remaining between them. The V gene's germline CDR1 is DFQATT and CDR2 SNEGSKA (reference sequence). The CDR3 covers 14 residues. CDR3 sequence: CSASLAGRTYEQYF. The DNA for the CDR3 is TGCAGTGCTAGTTTGGCAGGGCGTACCTACGAGCAGTACTTC.

The gene calls are TRBV6-5 and TRBJ1-1; D remains unclear. V lost 7 bases to trimming and J lost 4 bases, with 16 bases between them. The V gene's germline CDR1 is MNHEY and CDR2 SVGAGI. The length of the CDR3 is 14 residues. CDR3 bases: TGTGCCAGCACCAAGCCCTACAGCGGCACTGAAGCTTTCTTT. This translates into CASTKPYSGTEAFF.

J is TRBJ2-3 and V is TRBV30; no definite D call. The V gene's germline CDR1 is GTSNPN and CDR2 SVGIG (reference sequence). CDR3 length: 16 residues. V lost 0 bases and J lost 0, with 13 bases in between. Here the CDR3 DNA reads TGTGCCTGGAGTGTACGTGGACCATCTAGCACAGATACGCAGTATTTT. Protein sequence: CAWSVRGPSSTDTQYF.

The genes are TRBV12-5 and TRBJ2-1; D possibly corresponds to TRBD2 (7 bases). Trimming pared 2 bases from V and 4 bases from J, leaving 12 bases between. The CDR3 loop spans 15 amino acids. The germline V gene encodes CDR1 LGHNT and CDR2 FRNRAP. The CDR3 loop is CASGLFRGGYNEQFF. The CDR3 bases are TGTGCTAGTGGTTTGTTCAGGGGAGGGTACAATGAGCAGTTCTTC.

A single count supports this clonotype. The V call is TRBV29-1, the J call TRBJ2-7; D may match TRBD1 or TRBD2 (6 bases each). Deletions cut 7 bases from V and 2 bases from J, with 15 bases between. Germline values: CDR1 SQVTM, CDR2 ANQGSEA. The CDR3 spans 13 residues. This chain's CDR3 is CSANREAPYEQYF. The CDR3 DNA reads TGCAGCGCCAACAGGGAGGCCCCCTACGAGCAGTACTTC.

The V and J genes are TRBV7-9 and TRBJ1-1; D gene unclear. The V end lost 0 bases, the J end lost 10 bases, and 9 bases lay between the germline ends. Germline CDR1 is SEHNR and CDR2 is FQNEAQ (reference sequence). CDR3 length equals 12 residues. The chain's CDR3 is CASSLAHSGAFF. The CDR3 nucleotides are TGTGCCAGCAGCTTAGCTCATTCTGGAGCTTTCTTT.

V usage is TRBV21-1 and J usage is TRBJ1-1. TRBV21-1 counts as a pseudogene. The CDR3 consists of 14 residues. CDR3 DNA: TGTGCCAGCAGCAAAGAGGCTGCCTCTTATGAAGCTTTCTTT. Translation gives CASSKEAASYEAFF.

The rearrangement uses TRBV29-1 and TRBJ2-1; D is perhaps TRBD1 (5 bases). V was shortened by 8 bases and J by 3 bases, with 17 bases between the two germline ends. Germline values: CDR1 SQVTM, CDR2 ANQGSEA. This CDR3 is built from 14 residues. CDR3 region: CSPETARHYNEQFF. The CDR3 DNA is TGCAGCCCTGAGACAGCCCGCCACTACAATGAGCAGTTCTTC.

In its sample, this clonotype was seen once. The chain couples TRBV12-3 or TRBV12-4 to TRBJ1-5, with D possibly matching TRBD1 (6 bases). This CDR3 spans 14 amino acids. Trimming pared 3 bases from V and 7 bases from J, leaving 13 bases between. This chain's CDR3 is CASSLVGGHQPQHF. The CDR3 DNA follows: TGTGCCAGCAGTTTGGTTGGGGGGCACCAGCCCCAGCATTTT.

This chain's CDR3 is CASSRGAGTEETQYF. The CDR3 DNA is TGCGCCAGCAGCCGAGGAGCCGGGACAGAAGAGACCCAGTACTTC. The chain carries TRBV4-1 and TRBJ2-5, with TRBD1 matching over 7 bases. The V gene's germline CDR1 is MGHRA and CDR2 YSYEKL. J lost 3 bases, V lost 4 bases, and 8 bases had no gene match. This CDR3 is 15 amino acids long.

The chain joins TRBV7-3 to TRBJ1-1, with a tentative D call TRBD1 (5 bases). The V gene lost 3 bases and the J gene lost 3 bases, with 11 bases spanning the gap. Per the germline V gene, CDR1 is SGHTA and CDR2 is FQGTGA. The CDR3 has 14 amino acids. The CDR3 spells CASSFYRGDTEAFF. The CDR3 bases are TGTGCCAGCAGCTTCTACCGGGGGGACACTGAAGCTTTCTTT. Full variable domain (missing parts from reference TRBV7-3 and TRBJ1-1): GAGVSQTPSNKVTEKGKYVELRCDPISGHTALYWYRQSLGQGPEFLIYFQGTGAADDSGLPNDRFFAVRPEGSVSTLKIQRTERGDSAVYLCASSFYRGDTEAFFGQGTRLTVV.

This chain joins TRBV30 and TRBJ2-7; 10 positions match TRBD1. The CDR3 spans 14 residues. Germline trimming cut 2 bases from V and 4 bases from J; bases unmatched to any gene: 5. CDR1 is GTSNPN, CDR2 SVGIG, per germline (reference sequence). The CDR3 loop is CAWSYRDRGYEQYF. The CDR3 DNA follows: TGTGCCTGGAGTTACCGGGACAGGGGTTACGAGCAGTACTTC.

The chain is built from TRBV6-5 and TRBJ1-4; TRBD1 is a possible D gene (5 bases). The V gene lost 5 bases and the J gene lost 5 bases, with 9 bases spanning the gap. The CDR3 has 13 amino acids. Germline values: CDR1 MNHEY, CDR2 SVGAGI. CDR3 residues: CASSIGTNEKLFF. The CDR3 DNA is TGTGCCAGCAGTATTGGGACGAATGAAAAACTGTTTTTT.

This chain joins TRBV24-1 and TRBJ1-5; D not certain. Germline V lookup: CDR1 KGHDR, CDR2 SFDVKD. V lost 2 bases and J 3 bases, leaving 13 bases between the germline ends. The CDR3 contains 16 residues. CDR3: CATSDSGFPNNQPQHF. In DNA form, the CDR3 reads TGTGCCACCAGTGATTCGGGATTTCCGAACAATCAGCCCCAGCATTTT.

V is TRBV25-1 and J is TRBJ2-4; D call uncertain. From germline, CDR1 is MGHDK and CDR2 SYGVNS. The ends were cut back, 10 bases at V and 6 bases at J, with 10 bases in the middle. This CDR3 spans 11 amino acids. CDR3 nucleotides: TGTGCCACCTCGTGGGGAAACATTCAGTACTTC. This gives the protein CATSWGNIQYF.

V and J are TRBV4-1 and TRBJ2-5; weak D call: TRBD2 (6 bases). From germline, CDR1 is MGHRA and CDR2 YSYEKL. Trimming cost V 10 bases and J 4 bases, with 22 bases left between them. This CDR3 spans 15 amino acids. CDR3 region: CATQSLGLPRETQYF. The CDR3 nucleotides read TGCGCCACCCAATCTTTGGGACTGCCGAGAGAGACCCAGTACTTC.

The chain uses TRBV23-1 and TRBJ1-2, with TRBD1 as a possible D gene (5 bases). TRBV23-1 belongs to the ORF category, with a function that is uncertain. V lost 0 bases and J 4 bases, leaving 9 bases between the germline ends. The CDR3 is 14 residues long. CDR3 amino acids: CASSQSGQVYGYTF. DNA for the CDR3: TGCGCCAGCAGTCAATCGGGGCAGGTCTATGGCTACACCTTC.

In this sample, this clonotype turned up once. This sequence joins TRBV9 and TRBJ1-2; 7 nucleotides align to TRBD1. The CDR3 has 13 residues. From germline, CDR1 is SGDLS and CDR2 YYNGEE. The J segment lost 3 bases and the V segment lost 5 bases, leaving 4 bases of the junction unmatched. This CDR3 is CASSTGVDYGYTF. The CDR3 DNA reads TGTGCCAGCAGTACAGGGGTCGACTATGGCTACACCTTC.

The chain has TRBV5-1 and TRBJ2-1; D call uncertain. The germline gives CDR1 SGHRS, CDR2 YFSETQ. The germline V and J ends were trimmed by 1 base and 8 bases, with 13 bases remaining between them. This CDR3 has 14 amino acids. The DNA for the CDR3 is TGCGCCAGCAGCTTGTCGGTGGGGTCTGATGAGCAGTTCTTC. Translating gives CASSLSVGSDEQFF.

This chain links TRBV29-1 with TRBJ1-2; tentative D call: TRBD1 (5 bases). The CDR3 totals 13 residues. Germline V CDR1 and CDR2: SQVTM, ANQGSEA. V was clipped by 2 bases and J by 8 bases, with 15 bases between them. The CDR3 region has the DNA TGCAGCGTTGAATGGATCCCATCAGGGGGCTACACCTTC. It codes for CSVEWIPSGGYTF.

J is TRBJ2-7 and V is TRBV20-1, with TRBD2 as a possible D gene (6 bases). Trimming removed 0 bases at V and 2 bases at J, with 11 bases between. CDR3 length equals 14 residues. Germline V CDR1 and CDR2: DFQATT, SNEGSKA (reference sequence). The CDR3 DNA sequence: TGCAGTGCTAGAGAAGGGACTGGGCCCTACGAGCAGTACTTC. The encoded protein is CSAREGTGPYEQYF.

The chain couples TRBV20-1 to TRBJ2-5, with D possibly being TRBD1 (5 bases). Germline loops: CDR1 DFQATT, CDR2 SNEGSKA (reference sequence). V was clipped by 5 bases and J by 5 bases, with 9 bases between them. CDR3 length: 11 residues. CDR3 coding DNA: TGCAGTGCTGTTCCAGGGGAGACCCAGTACTTC. Translation: CSAVPGETQYF.

The chain joins TRBV23-1 to TRBJ2-7; possibly TRBD2 for D (5 bases). TRBV23-1 is an open reading frame whose function is uncertain. Deletions cut 8 bases from V and 5 bases from J, with 16 bases between. There are 13 residues in the CDR3. CDR3 nucleotide sequence: TGCGCCAGCTGCGCCCTAGCCTACAACGAGCAGTACTTC. It codes for CASCALAYNEQYF.

The gene calls are TRBV11-3 and TRBJ1-1; possibly TRBD1 for D (5 bases). This CDR3 comprises 13 residues. V lost 3 bases and J lost 1, with 6 bases in between. Germline lookup yields CDR1 SGHNT and CDR2 YENEEA. The CDR3 sequence: CASSFTGNTEAFF. The CDR3 DNA is TGTGCCAGCAGCTTCACAGGGAACACTGAAGCTTTCTTT.

The rearrangement joins TRBV3-1 to TRBJ2-1; D is unresolved. Trimming removed 1 base from V and 2 bases from J, with 12 bases in between. The CDR3 has 16 amino acids. Germline CDR1 and CDR2: LGHDT and YNNKEL (reference sequence). The CDR3, as DNA: TGTGCCAGCAGCCAAGCAATCCTTTGGCCCTACAATGAGCAGTTCTTC. Translating gives CASSQAILWPYNEQFF.

The chain links TRBV20-1 to TRBJ2-1; 13 bases agree with TRBD2. The CDR3 is made up of 14 amino acids. From germline, CDR1 is DFQATT and CDR2 SNEGSKA (reference sequence). Germline trimming cut 3 bases from V and 12 bases from J; bases unmatched to any gene: 8. The CDR3 loop is CSASGLAGVRRQFF. CDR3 DNA sequence: TGCAGTGCTAGTGGACTAGCGGGAGTTCGAAGGCAGTTCTTC.